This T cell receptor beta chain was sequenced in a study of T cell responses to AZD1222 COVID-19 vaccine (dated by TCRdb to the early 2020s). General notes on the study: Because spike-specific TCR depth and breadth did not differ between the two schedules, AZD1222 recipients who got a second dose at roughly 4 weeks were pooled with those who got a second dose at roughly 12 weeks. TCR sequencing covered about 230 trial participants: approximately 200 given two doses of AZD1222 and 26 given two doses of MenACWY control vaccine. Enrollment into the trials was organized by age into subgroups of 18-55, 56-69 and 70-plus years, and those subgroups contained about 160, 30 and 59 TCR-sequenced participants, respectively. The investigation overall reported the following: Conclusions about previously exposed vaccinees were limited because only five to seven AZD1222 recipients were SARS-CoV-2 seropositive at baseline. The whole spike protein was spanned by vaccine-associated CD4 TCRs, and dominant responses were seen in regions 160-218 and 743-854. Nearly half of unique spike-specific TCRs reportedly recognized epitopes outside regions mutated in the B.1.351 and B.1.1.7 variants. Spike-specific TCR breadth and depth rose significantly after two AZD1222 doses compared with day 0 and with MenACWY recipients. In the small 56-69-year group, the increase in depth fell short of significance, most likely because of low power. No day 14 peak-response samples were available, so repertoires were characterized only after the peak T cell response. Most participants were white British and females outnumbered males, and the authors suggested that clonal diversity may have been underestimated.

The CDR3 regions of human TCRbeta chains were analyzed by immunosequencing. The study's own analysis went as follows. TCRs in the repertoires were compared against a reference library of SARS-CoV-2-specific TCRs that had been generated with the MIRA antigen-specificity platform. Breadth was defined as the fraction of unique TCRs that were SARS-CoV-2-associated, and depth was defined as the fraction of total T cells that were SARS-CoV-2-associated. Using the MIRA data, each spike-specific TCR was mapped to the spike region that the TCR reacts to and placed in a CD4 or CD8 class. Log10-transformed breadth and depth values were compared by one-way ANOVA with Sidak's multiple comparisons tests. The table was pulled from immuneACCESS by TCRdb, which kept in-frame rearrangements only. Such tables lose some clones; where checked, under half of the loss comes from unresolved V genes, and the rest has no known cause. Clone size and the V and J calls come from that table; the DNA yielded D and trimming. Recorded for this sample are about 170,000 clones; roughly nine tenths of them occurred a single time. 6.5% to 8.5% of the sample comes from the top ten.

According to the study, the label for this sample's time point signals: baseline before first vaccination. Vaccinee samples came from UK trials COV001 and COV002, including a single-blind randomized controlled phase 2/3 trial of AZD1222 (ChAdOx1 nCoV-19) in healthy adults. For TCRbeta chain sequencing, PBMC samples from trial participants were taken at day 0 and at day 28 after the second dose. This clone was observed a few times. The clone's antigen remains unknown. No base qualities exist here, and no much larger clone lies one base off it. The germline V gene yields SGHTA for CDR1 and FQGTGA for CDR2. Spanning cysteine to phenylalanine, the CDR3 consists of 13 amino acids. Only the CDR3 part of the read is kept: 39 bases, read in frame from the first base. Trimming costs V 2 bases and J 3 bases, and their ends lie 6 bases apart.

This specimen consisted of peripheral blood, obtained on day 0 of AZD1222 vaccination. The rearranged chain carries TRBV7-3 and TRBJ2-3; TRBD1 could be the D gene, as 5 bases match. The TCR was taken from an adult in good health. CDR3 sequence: CASSLRQTDTQYF. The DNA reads TGTGCCAGCAGCTTACGACAGACAGATACGCAGTATTTT. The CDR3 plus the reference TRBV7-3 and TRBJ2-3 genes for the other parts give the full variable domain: GAGVSQTPSNKVTEKGKYVELRCDPISGHTALYWYRQSLGQGPEFLIYFQGTGAADDSGLPNDRFFAVRPEGSVSTLKIQRTERGDSAVYLCASSLRQTDTQYFGPGTRLTVL.